Listed below are T cell receptor beta chains from one sample, sequenced in a study of blood T cell repertoires in COVID-19. Generated by immunoSEQ multiplex PCR, the TCRdb table keeps only in-frame clones and is missing some. The sample contains some 190,000 clones, under 90% of which appear only once. Source material: peripheral blood. The receptors shown here come from a person aged 65-85 years with COVID-19, enrolled during active disease. Both conserved end residues are part of each CDR3. A D gene is named only where the DNA matches it firmly. Rows may omit the clone size; those that give it use once, few, many or a size class.

cdr3_aa: CASSLRDRDGCEQYF
cdr3_nt: TGTGCCAGCAGCTTAAGGGACAGGGATGGATGCGAGCAGTACTTC
v_call: TRBV7-3
clone_size: .
j_call: TRBJ2-7
d_call: TRBD1

cdr3_aa: CASSPRTGIYGYTF
cdr3_nt: TGTGCCAGCAGTCCCCGGACAGGGATCTATGGCTACACCTTC
v_call: TRBV28
clone_size: .
j_call: TRBJ1-2
d_call: TRBD1

cdr3_aa: CASRLRQGANTEAFF
cdr3_nt: TGCGCCAGCAGGCTGCGACAGGGGGCGAACACTGAAGCTTTCTTT
v_call: TRBV5-1
clone_size: .
j_call: TRBJ1-1
d_call: TRBD1

cdr3_aa: CASMRGEQYF
cdr3_nt: TGTGCCAGCATGCGGGGCGAGCAGTACTTC
v_call: TRBV6-5
clone_size: .
j_call: TRBJ2-7
d_call: .

cdr3_aa: CASSNRGLQPQHF
cdr3_nt: TGTGCCAGCAGTAACAGGGGTTTGCAGCCCCAGCATTTT
v_call: TRBV6-5
clone_size: few
j_call: TRBJ1-5
d_call: TRBD1

cdr3_aa: CASSSAGTANQPQHF
cdr3_nt: TGTGCCAGCAGCTCGGCCGGGACAGCAAATCAGCCCCAGCATTTT
v_call: TRBV7-8
clone_size: .
j_call: TRBJ1-5
d_call: TRBD1

cdr3_aa: CATSRDRGDTEAFF
cdr3_nt: TGTGCCACCAGCAGGGACAGGGGGGACACTGAAGCTTTCTTT
v_call: TRBV15
clone_size: .
j_call: TRBJ1-1
d_call: TRBD1

cdr3_aa: CASSLARGTSRDF
cdr3_nt: TGTGCCAGCAGCTTAGCGAGGGGGACGTCACGCGACTTC
v_call: TRBV7-8
clone_size: .
j_call: TRBJ2-5
d_call: .

cdr3_aa: CASSLRTGSPSDNQPQHF
cdr3_nt: TGTGCCAGCAGCTTACGGACAGGATCCCCTTCCGACAATCAGCCCCAGCATTTT
v_call: TRBV7-8
clone_size: .
j_call: TRBJ1-5
d_call: TRBD1

cdr3_aa: CASSMISGRISGELFF
cdr3_nt: TGTGCCAGCAGCATGATCAGCGGGAGGATCTCCGGGGAGCTGTTTTTT
v_call: TRBV5-8
clone_size: .
j_call: TRBJ2-2
d_call: TRBD2

cdr3_aa: CASSQGDRAVIAFF
cdr3_nt: TGTGCCAGCAGCCAGGGGGACAGGGCCGTGATCGCTTTCTTT
v_call: TRBV3-1/TRBV3-2
clone_size: .
j_call: TRBJ1-1
d_call: TRBD1

cdr3_aa: CSVVATSGRETQYF
cdr3_nt: TGCAGCGTTGTCGCGACTAGCGGGAGAGAGACCCAGTACTTC
v_call: TRBV29-1
clone_size: .
j_call: TRBJ2-5
d_call: TRBD2

cdr3_aa: CASSLSGGQPQHF
cdr3_nt: TGTGCCAGCAGCTTATCAGGGGGTCAGCCCCAGCATTTT
v_call: TRBV7-2
clone_size: .
j_call: TRBJ1-5
d_call: TRBD1

cdr3_aa: CASSSPSGPPNNEQFF
cdr3_nt: TGTGCCAGCAGCTCCCCTAGCGGGCCCCCCAACAATGAGCAGTTCTTC
v_call: TRBV5-4
clone_size: .
j_call: TRBJ2-1
d_call: TRBD2

cdr3_aa: CASSARDRGRDEQFF
cdr3_nt: TGTGCCAGCAGCGCCCGGGACAGGGGGCGTGATGAGCAGTTCTTC
v_call: TRBV9
clone_size: once
j_call: TRBJ2-1
d_call: TRBD1

cdr3_aa: CASSQDQGQGSGYTF
cdr3_nt: TGCGCCAGCAGCCAAGATCAGGGACAGGGAAGCGGCTACACCTTC
v_call: TRBV4-3
clone_size: few
j_call: TRBJ1-2
d_call: TRBD1

cdr3_aa: CASNRGNEKLFF
cdr3_nt: TGTGCCAGCAACAGGGGAAATGAAAAACTGTTTTTT
v_call: TRBV3-1/TRBV3-2
clone_size: .
j_call: TRBJ1-4
d_call: TRBD1

cdr3_aa: CASSLGTGTNSPLHF
cdr3_nt: TGCGCCAGCAGCCTGGGGACAGGGACCAATTCACCCCTCCACTTT
v_call: TRBV5-1
clone_size: .
j_call: TRBJ1-6
d_call: TRBD1

cdr3_aa: CASSTGTPDEQFF
cdr3_nt: TGTGCCAGCAGTACGGGAACCCCGGATGAGCAGTTCTTC
v_call: TRBV2
clone_size: .
j_call: TRBJ2-1
d_call: .

cdr3_aa: CASSAGRGRRNQPQHF
cdr3_nt: TGTGCCAGCAGCGCAGGGCGGGGAAGGCGCAATCAGCCCCAGCATTTT
v_call: TRBV7-9
clone_size: once
j_call: TRBJ1-5
d_call: .

cdr3_aa: CASSKAGEPDTQYF
cdr3_nt: TGTGCCAGCAGTAAAGCGGGGGAGCCAGATACGCAGTATTTT
v_call: TRBV27
clone_size: .
j_call: TRBJ2-3
d_call: TRBD2

cdr3_aa: CASIRRQGLISLSGNTIYF
cdr3_nt: TGTGCCAGCATCCGGAGACAGGGGCTGATCTCTCTCTCTGGAAACACCATATATTTT
v_call: TRBV27
clone_size: once
j_call: TRBJ1-3
d_call: TRBD1

cdr3_aa: CASSLYSGRTDTQYF
cdr3_nt: TGCGCCAGCAGCCTCTATAGCGGTCGCACAGATACGCAGTATTTT
v_call: TRBV4-1
clone_size: .
j_call: TRBJ2-3
d_call: .

cdr3_aa: CASSLDGTRQETQYF
cdr3_nt: TGCGCCAGCAGCTTGGACGGGACTAGGCAAGAGACCCAGTACTTC
v_call: TRBV5-1
clone_size: .
j_call: TRBJ2-5
d_call: TRBD2

cdr3_aa: CASSPQGGLETQYF
cdr3_nt: TGTGCCAGCAGCCCACAGGGGGGGCTGGAGACCCAGTACTTC
v_call: TRBV7-2
clone_size: .
j_call: TRBJ2-5
d_call: .

cdr3_aa: CASSPYHPKTGLPGEQYF
cdr3_nt: TGTGCCAGCAGCCCTTACCACCCAAAGACGGGACTCCCGGGGGAGCAGTACTTC
v_call: TRBV3-1/TRBV3-2
clone_size: .
j_call: TRBJ2-7
d_call: .

cdr3_aa: CASSTGTEYGYTF
cdr3_nt: TGTGCCAGCAGCACCGGGACAGAATATGGCTACACCTTC
v_call: TRBV6-5
clone_size: .
j_call: TRBJ1-2
d_call: TRBD1

cdr3_aa: CASSPGTGWEKLFF
cdr3_nt: TGTGCCAGCAGCCCTGGGACAGGGTGGGAAAAACTGTTTTTT
v_call: TRBV7-9
clone_size: few
j_call: TRBJ1-4
d_call: TRBD1

cdr3_aa: CAISDPGTVKNTEAFF
cdr3_nt: TGTGCCATCAGTGACCCCGGTACCGTCAAGAACACTGAAGCTTTCTTT
v_call: TRBV10-3
clone_size: .
j_call: TRBJ1-1
d_call: .

cdr3_aa: CASSSPSGSRNEQFF
cdr3_nt: TGTGCCAGCAGCTCCCCTAGCGGGAGCCGAAATGAGCAGTTCTTC
v_call: TRBV7-3
clone_size: .
j_call: TRBJ2-1
d_call: TRBD2

cdr3_aa: CASSLVPGSGTEAFF
cdr3_nt: TGTGCCAGCAGCTTAGTACCGGGGAGCGGCACTGAAGCTTTCTTT
v_call: TRBV7-2
clone_size: .
j_call: TRBJ1-1
d_call: .

cdr3_aa: CASSSKTTSGRAGQYF
cdr3_nt: TGTGCCAGCAGTTCTAAAACGACTAGCGGGAGGGCCGGGCAGTACTTC
v_call: TRBV28
clone_size: .
j_call: TRBJ2-7
d_call: TRBD2

cdr3_aa: CATGTLGETQYF
cdr3_nt: TGTGCCACCGGGACTCTCGGAGAGACCCAGTACTTC
v_call: TRBV7-9
clone_size: .
j_call: TRBJ2-5
d_call: .

cdr3_aa: CASTSDGVLNNEQFF
cdr3_nt: TGTGCCAGCACCTCAGACGGAGTACTCAACAATGAGCAGTTCTTC
v_call: TRBV28
clone_size: once
j_call: TRBJ2-1
d_call: .

cdr3_aa: CAWSGGRVRQPQHF
cdr3_nt: TGTGCCTGGAGTGGGGGCAGGGTGCGTCAGCCCCAGCATTTT
v_call: TRBV30
clone_size: .
j_call: TRBJ1-5
d_call: .

cdr3_aa: CASSFSSAPPTDTQYF
cdr3_nt: TGTGCCAGCAGTTTTTCCAGCGCACCCCCCACAGATACGCAGTATTTT
v_call: TRBV27
clone_size: .
j_call: TRBJ2-3
d_call: .

cdr3_aa: CASSIGTGRGTDTQYF
cdr3_nt: TGTGCCAGTAGTATCGGGACAGGGAGAGGCACAGATACGCAGTATTTT
v_call: TRBV19
clone_size: few
j_call: TRBJ2-3
d_call: TRBD1

cdr3_aa: CASSLTSAGNEQFF
cdr3_nt: TGTGCCAGCAGCTTGACGTCGGCGGGCAATGAGCAGTTCTTC
v_call: TRBV5-5
clone_size: .
j_call: TRBJ2-1
d_call: .

cdr3_aa: CASRTQGAGSGNQPQHF
cdr3_nt: TGTGCCAGCAGAACACAGGGGGCGGGGTCGGGCAATCAGCCCCAGCATTTT
v_call: TRBV28
clone_size: .
j_call: TRBJ1-5
d_call: TRBD1

cdr3_aa: CASSPPEGDNSPLHF
cdr3_nt: TGTGCCAGCAGCCCCCCCGAGGGGGACAATTCACCCCTCCACTTT
v_call: TRBV7-2
clone_size: few
j_call: TRBJ1-6
d_call: .

cdr3_aa: CASSKGQGAPSNQPQHF
cdr3_nt: TGTGCCAGCAGCAAGGGACAGGGGGCCCCGAGCAATCAGCCCCAGCATTTT
v_call: TRBV21-1
clone_size: .
j_call: TRBJ1-5
d_call: .

cdr3_aa: CASSLGLAGVGELFF
cdr3_nt: TGCGCCAGCAGCTTGGGACTAGCGGGAGTCGGGGAGCTGTTTTTT
v_call: TRBV5-1
clone_size: few
j_call: TRBJ2-2
d_call: TRBD2

cdr3_aa: CASSATGDIYGYTF
cdr3_nt: TGTGCCAGCAGCGCGACAGGGGACATCTATGGCTACACCTTC
v_call: TRBV9
clone_size: once
j_call: TRBJ1-2
d_call: TRBD1

cdr3_aa: CSARPTQNTEAFF
cdr3_nt: TGCAGCGCCCGCCCCACACAGAACACTGAAGCTTTCTTT
v_call: TRBV29-1
clone_size: .
j_call: TRBJ1-1
d_call: .

cdr3_aa: CASSSQGTVNQPQHF
cdr3_nt: TGTGCCAGCAGTTCCCAGGGGACGGTGAATCAGCCCCAGCATTTT
v_call: TRBV28
clone_size: .
j_call: TRBJ1-5
d_call: .

cdr3_aa: CASSLSGLNYGYTF
cdr3_nt: TGTGCCAGCAGTTTAAGCGGTTTGAACTATGGCTACACCTTC
v_call: TRBV27
clone_size: .
j_call: TRBJ1-2
d_call: .

cdr3_aa: CASSIAGTGVNQPQHF
cdr3_nt: TGTGCCAGTAGTATAGCCGGGACAGGGGTTAATCAGCCCCAGCATTTT
v_call: TRBV19
clone_size: .
j_call: TRBJ1-5
d_call: TRBD1

cdr3_aa: CASSEGQGRNYGYTF
cdr3_nt: TGTGCCAGCAGTGAAGGTCAGGGTCGCAACTATGGCTACACCTTC
v_call: TRBV6-1
clone_size: .
j_call: TRBJ1-2
d_call: .